A selection of T cell receptor beta chains follows, all from one sample in a study of monozygotic twins with inflammatory bowel disease. TCRdb re-called the 5' RACE reads and catalogs CDR3 proteins one per entry, DNA excluded. The table for this sample gives tens of thousands of distinct CDR3 sequences. What was sequenced was blood. These receptor sequences come from a human donor with ulcerative colitis or Crohn's disease, or a healthy co-twin of an affected twin (not recorded which). Each CDR3 is given with its conserved first and last residue.

>TRBV20-1|TRBJ2-5
CSATTGLPFETQYF
>TRBV5-1|TRBJ2-6
CASRQGASVSGANVLTF
>TRBV12-3/TRBV12-4|TRBJ2-1
CASRGGVFEQFF
>TRBV5-1|TRBJ2-1
CASSGGRTPVNEQFF
>TRBV5-1|TRBJ1-1
CASSLTPEAHTEAFF
>TRBV11-2|TRBJ1-4
CASTSIAGDEEKLFF
>TRBV7-2|TRBJ2-1
CAGSYGTINNEQFF
>TRBV20-1|TRBJ2-4
CSARDPWGSAKNIQHF
>TRBV12-3/TRBV12-4|TRBJ2-3
CASSFLTGGGDTQYF
>TRBV11-2|TRBJ2-7
CASSPYGVAGAYEQYF
>TRBV5-1|TRBJ2-1
CASSLVSNNEQFF
>TRBV18|TRBJ1-2
CASSPDTYGYTF
>TRBV5-6|TRBJ1-1
CASSLGHGGKAEAFF
>TRBV20-1|TRBJ1-2
CSAMVGGIGYGYTF
>TRBV5-1|TRBJ2-5
CASSSGQQETQYF
>TRBV6-1|TRBJ1-1
CASRGPYRRDTEAFF
>TRBV3-1|TRBJ1-2
CASSRSTGRFNYGYTF
>TRBV12-3/TRBV12-4|TRBJ2-2
CASRWKAGELFF
>TRBV7-2|TRBJ1-2
CASSSYGGGYTF
>TRBV15|TRBJ1-5
CATSTGQGIYSNQPQHF
>TRBV12-3/TRBV12-4|TRBJ2-4
CASSPAGGTKNIQYF
>TRBV6-5|TRBJ1-1
CASSYSRGTEAFF
>TRBV20-1|TRBJ1-5
CSARPPGIWHQPQHF
>TRBV3-1|TRBJ2-7
CASSHVARDKTYEQYF
>TRBV6-5|TRBJ2-2
CASSSTGTAGGELFF
>TRBV20-1|TRBJ2-6
CSAPGANVLTF
>TRBV7-9|TRBJ2-5
CASSLLGTQETQYF
>TRBV12-3/TRBV12-4|TRBJ1-2
CASSETGRDGYTF
>TRBV5-1|TRBJ2-2
CAIETDPPTGELFF
>TRBV7-2|TRBJ2-2
CASSLGRGVGTGELFF
>TRBV14|TRBJ1-1
CASSQDRRTEAFF
>TRBV10-3|TRBJ1-3
CAISLGQGGNTIYF
>TRBV12-3/TRBV12-4|TRBJ1-3
CASSSSEGNTIYF
>TRBV18|TRBJ1-5
CASSTQGVNQPQHF
>TRBV18|TRBJ2-7
CASSPPGQGLGEQYF
>TRBV5-1|TRBJ2-2
CASSLAEKVTGELFF
>TRBV20-1|TRBJ1-2
CSGQSDRLYGYTF
>TRBV11-3|TRBJ2-3
CASSMRTSGGTDTQYF
>TRBV5-1|TRBJ2-7
CASSLGGAHYEQYF
>TRBV12-3/TRBV12-4|TRBJ2-3
CASSFGTRTDTQYF
>TRBV7-9|TRBJ1-4
CASSFDGPRGNEKLFF
>TRBV12-3/TRBV12-4|TRBJ1-2
CASSFSAALNYGYTF
>TRBV12-3/TRBV12-4|TRBJ1-1
CASTTGLLPEAFF
>TRBV5-1|TRBJ2-5
CASSEGQGGQETQYF
>TRBV3-1|TRBJ2-1
CASSQTSGSYNEQFF
>TRBV5-1|TRBJ1-2
CASSLEPNYGYTF
>TRBV20-1|TRBJ2-1
CSARDLASGDYNEQFF
>TRBV5-1|TRBJ1-1
CASSTGGMNTEAFF
>TRBV18|TRBJ1-3
CASSPNPQTSGNTIYF